This T cell receptor (beta chain) was obtained from a study of prognosis after radiotherapy for stage I lung cancer. Looking at the study overall: The roughly 14 male and several female patients were aged about 50 to 85, median around 78 years. No significant progression was observed in approximately 14 patients, whereas several developed distant metastases a median of approximately seven months after radiotherapy. General study results and limits: In patients who developed distant metastases, Shannon entropy measured after stereotactic body radiation therapy was lower, and baseline Shannon entropy was not associated with metastases.

This clonotype was seen many times. Its antigen remains unknown. Amplification of the TCR beta CDR3 (from genomic DNA) was done by two-round multiplex PCR. Each TRBV and TRBJ gene had its own primer in the first PCR round. One entry per CDR3 protein results from TCRdb running MiXCR on the multiplex PCR reads. The sample yields around 60,000 distinct CDR3 sequences, less than 30% seen once. Germline V gene lookup returns CDR1 SGHVS and CDR2 FQNEAQ. Trimming at V came to 4 bases and at J to 2 bases, leaving 5 bases not matched to a gene. This CDR3 has 16 amino acids. The V gene is TRBV7-8, the J gene TRBJ2-3; TRBD2 matches 11 bases. The receptor was isolated from a donor aged 50 or older with non-small cell lung cancer. The sample here was PBMCs, taken before or after stereotactic body radiation therapy (not recorded which). CDR3 sequence (DNA): TGTGCCAGCAGCTCGCGACTAGCGGGGCACACAGATACGCAGTATTTT. Translated, it gives CASSSRLAGHTDTQYF.